The present T cell receptor beta chain was sequenced within a study of shared clonotypes between healthy human individuals. The CDR3 totals 14 residues. The germline V gene has CDR1 PRHDT and CDR2 FYEKMQ (reference sequence). The V end was cut by 5 bases, the J end by 2 bases, with 12 bases between. Several immunoSEQ plates held equal portions of the genomic DNA taken from each subset. Here immunoSEQ multiplex PCR was the method, and the copy in TCRdb shows in-frame clones only, minus some. Of 490,000 or so clones in the sample, 65% to 80% were seen once. Comment on this clone: Its antigen is not known.

Whole-study findings and limits: The genetic and exposure-history diversity represented was limited by few donors.

J is TRBJ2-5 and V is TRBV13; either TRBD1 or TRBD2 may supply D (5 bases each). This TCR came from a woman in her 40s in good health. Some clones in this sample may be carry-over from other donors' samples. Material: PBMCs. The CDR3 here is CASSLGTPQETQYF. The CDR3 DNA is TGTGCCAGCAGCCTTGGGACCCCTCAAGAGACCCAGTACTTC.